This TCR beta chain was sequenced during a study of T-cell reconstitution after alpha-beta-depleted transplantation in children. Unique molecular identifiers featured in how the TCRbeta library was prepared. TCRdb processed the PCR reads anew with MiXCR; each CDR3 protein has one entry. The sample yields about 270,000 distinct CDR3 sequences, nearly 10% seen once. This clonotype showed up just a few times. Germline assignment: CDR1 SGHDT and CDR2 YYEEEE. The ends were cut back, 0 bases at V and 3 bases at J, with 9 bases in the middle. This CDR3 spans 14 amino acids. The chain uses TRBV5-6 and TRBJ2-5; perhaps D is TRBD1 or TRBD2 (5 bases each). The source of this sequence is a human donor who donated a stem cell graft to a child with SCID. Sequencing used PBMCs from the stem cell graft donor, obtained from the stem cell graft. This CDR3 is CASSLGWGKETQYF. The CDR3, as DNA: TGTGCCAGCAGCTTGGGTTGGGGGAAAGAGACCCAGTACTTC. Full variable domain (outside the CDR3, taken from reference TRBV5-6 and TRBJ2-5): DAGVTQSPTHLIKTRGQQVTLRCSPKSGHDTVSWYQQALGQGPQFIFQYYEEEERQRGNFPDRFSGHQFPNYSSELNVNALLLGDSALYLCASSLGWGKETQYFGPGTRLLVL.